This section outlines one T cell receptor beta chain sequence together with its context. TCRdb's copy holds only in-frame clones and misses some; the assay was immunoSEQ multiplex PCR. The sample carries over 150,000 clones, approximately 88% recorded once. The record originates from a study of blood T cell repertoires in COVID-19. The CDR3 totals 15 residues. This chain links TRBV21-1 with TRBJ1-3; the table gives TRBD1 as D, unverified against the DNA. TRBV21-1 is assigned pseudogene status. The TCR was taken from a woman aged 40-49 years with COVID-19, enrolled during active disease. The sample taken for sequencing was peripheral blood. CDR3 coding DNA: TGTGCCAGCGGCCTAGACAGGGGGCGTGGAAACACCATATATTTT. Translation gives CASGLDRGRGNTIYF.